Below are 18 T cell receptor beta chains sequenced from a single sample in a study of shared clonotypes between healthy human individuals (dated by TCRdb to the early 2020s). Library construction relied on the immunoSEQ multiplex PCR assay. As stored in TCRdb, this immuneACCESS dataset retains in-frame rearrangements with V and J assigned. A fraction of the clones does not appear; measured against another copy, unresolved V genes explain less than half of the discrepancy, and the remainder lacks a known reason. The sample table shows over 850,000 clones, and around three quarters are seen once. 0.6% to 0.7% of the sample is taken by the ten largest. Sequencing was performed on memory CD4+ T cells from PBMCs. This specimen's cell subset or site label, interpreted: CD45RA-negative fraction. These receptors originate from a man aged 18 to 30 in good health. Some clones in this sample may be carry-over from other donors' samples.

The sample holds one count of this clone. This chain connects TRBV19 to TRBJ1-5; D possibly corresponds to TRBD1 (6 bases). In germline, CDR1 is LNHDA, CDR2 SQIVND (reference sequence). This CDR3 has 14 amino acids. The V gene lost 8 bases and the J gene lost 5 bases, with 16 bases spanning the gap. In DNA form, the CDR3 reads TGTGCCAGTTGTGGCAGGGGATCTTATCAGCCCCAGCATTTT. Translated, it gives CASCGRGSYQPQHF.

This rearrangement joins TRBV11-2 to TRBJ2-5; 9 bases map to TRBD2. The better agreement between TRBJ2-7 and the DNA end casts doubt on the J call. The CDR3 is 16 amino acids. CDR1 and CDR2 from the germline V gene are SGHAT and FQNNGV. CDR3 amino acids: CASSLGREGPRYEQYF. The CDR3 bases are TGTGCCAGCAGCTTAGGGCGGGAGGGCCCTCGGTACGAGCAGTACTTC.

CDR3: CASSYVASGTGDTQYF. The CDR3 DNA sequence: TGTGCCAGCAGTTACGTTGCTAGCGGGACAGGAGATACGCAGTATTTT. V is TRBV11-2 and J is TRBJ2-3; possible D gene TRBD2, 9 bases. The ends were cut back, 6 bases at V and 5 bases at J, with 21 bases in the middle. The CDR3 is made up of 16 amino acids. Germline lookup yields CDR1 SGHAT and CDR2 FQNNGV.

The V and J genes are TRBV7-2 and TRBJ2-2; D ambiguous. The CDR3 is 16 residues long. V gave up 2 bases and J gave up 0 bases, with 10 bases separating them. Germline-derived CDR1 and CDR2 are SGHTA and FQGNSA. The CDR3 loop is CASSLYSRANTGELFF. The CDR3 coding sequence is TGTGCCAGCAGCTTATATAGCCGGGCGAACACCGGGGAGCTGTTTTTT.

The chain employs TRBV29-1 and TRBJ2-5; D gene unclear. Judging by the DNA end, TRBJ2-7 fits better; the J call may be wrong. CDR1 is SQVTM, CDR2 ANQGSEA, per germline. This CDR3 region has 14 residues. The CDR3 DNA is TGCAGCGTTGGTAGTTGGCAAGCCCCCTACGAGCAGTACTTC. Translation: CSVGSWQAPYEQYF.

The chain is built from TRBV6-1 and TRBJ2-7; D remains ambiguous. V lost 1 base and J lost 3, with 16 bases in between. Per the germline V gene, CDR1 is MNHNS and CDR2 is SASEGT. The CDR3 extends over 16 amino acids. This CDR3 is CASSEGMTLGYYEQYF. The CDR3 region has the DNA TGTGCCAGCAGTGAAGGGATGACGCTCGGATACTACGAGCAGTACTTC.

This clone was seen only once. The rearrangement uses TRBV6-6 and TRBJ2-1; D remains unclear. The CDR3 consists of 13 residues. CDR1 is MNHNY, CDR2 SVGAGI, per germline (reference sequence). V was cut by 4 bases and J by 0 bases, with 4 bases left in between. The CDR3 spells CASSSSSYNEQFF. CDR3 nucleotides: TGTGCCAGCAGTTCCTCCTCCTACAATGAGCAGTTCTTC.

The V call is TRBV6-1, the J call TRBJ1-2; D remains ambiguous. The CDR3 has 13 amino acids. CDR1 is MNHNS, CDR2 SASEGT, per germline. The V gene lost 5 bases and the J gene lost 5 bases, with 12 bases spanning the gap. The CDR3 region is CASSLEEAYGYTF. CDR3 sequence (DNA): TGTGCCAGCAGTCTGGAGGAGGCTTATGGCTACACCTTC.

The genes are TRBV5-4 and TRBJ2-7, with D uncertain. The CDR3 has 16 residues. Germline CDR1 SGHNT, CDR2 YYREEE (reference sequence). Deletions cut 4 bases from V and 0 bases from J, with 17 bases between. The CDR3 loop is CASSPFTGSGSYEQYF. The CDR3 coding sequence is TGTGCCAGCAGCCCCTTCACGGGTTCGGGCTCCTACGAGCAGTACTTC.

V usage is TRBV2 and J usage is TRBJ1-1; TRBD1 is a possible D gene (6 bases). Trimming left V 2 bases short and J 10 bases short, with 14 bases between. This CDR3 contains 13 residues. CDR1 is SNHLY and CDR2 is FYNNEI in the germline V gene. The CDR3 loop reads CASSERYREAAFF. CDR3 bases: TGTGCCAGCAGTGAAAGGTACAGGGAGGCAGCTTTCTTT.

The rearrangement links TRBV10-1 to TRBJ1-2, with TRBD1 as a possible D gene (5 bases). This CDR3 region has 13 residues. Germline CDR1 and CDR2: WNHNN and SYGVQD (reference sequence). V gave up 3 bases and J gave up 4 bases, with 9 bases separating them. The CDR3: CASSERGSYGYTF. The DNA of the CDR3 is TGCGCCAGCAGTGAAAGGGGCAGCTATGGCTACACCTTC.

The chain carries TRBV6-5 and TRBJ1-2, with no clear D. V lost 0 bases to trimming and J lost 5 bases, with 13 bases between them. Germline lookup yields CDR1 MNHEY and CDR2 SVGAGI. This CDR3 has 15 amino acids. The CDR3 sequence is CASSYSYRDIYGYTF. CDR3 DNA: TGTGCCAGCAGTTACTCTTACAGAGACATTTATGGCTACACCTTC.

The chain uses TRBV29-1 and TRBJ2-1; D remains ambiguous. Per germline, CDR1 SQVTM and CDR2 ANQGSEA. V lost 5 bases, J lost 7 bases, and 9 bases lay in between. This CDR3 region has 11 residues. Here the CDR3 reads CSVLVSNEQFF. In DNA, the CDR3 is TGCAGCGTTCTGGTGTCGAATGAGCAGTTCTTC.

The rearrangement joins TRBV14 to TRBJ2-7, with D hard to call. Trimming stripped 1 base from V and 6 bases from J, with 7 bases between. Germline V gene sequence: CDR1 SGHDN, CDR2 FVKESK. The CDR3 consists of 12 residues. Here the CDR3 DNA reads TGTGCCAGCAGCCAAGGGTCGTCCGAGCAGTACTTC. Protein: CASSQGSSEQYF.

V and J are TRBV6-5 and TRBJ2-2; no clear D gene. The ends were cut back, 2 bases at V and 8 bases at J, with 18 bases in the middle. The CDR3 contains 16 residues. Germline-derived CDR1 and CDR2 are MNHEY and SVGAGI. The CDR3 bases are TGTGCCAGCAGTTACACCCCCGCACCGACGATTGGGGAGCTGTTTTTT. It encodes CASSYTPAPTIGELFF.

The CDR3 DNA is TGTGCCAGCAGCTTAGCAGACGGGGTAAACACCATATATTTT. Protein product: CASSLADGVNTIYF. The chain links TRBV7-8 to TRBJ1-3, with D unclear. Germline V gene sequence: CDR1 SGHVS, CDR2 FQNEAQ. The CDR3 runs 14 residues. Between the trimmed V and J ends, which lost 0 bases and 6 bases, there was a span of 9 bases.

The V gene is TRBV6-1, the J gene TRBJ2-7, with 8 nucleotides matching TRBD2. The CDR3 has 15 amino acids. Germline V CDR1 and CDR2: MNHNS, SASEGT. V was pared by 2 bases and J by 3 bases, with 6 bases of the junction left unmatched. The CDR3 DNA sequence: TGTGCCAGCAGTGAAACGTGGCTAGCGGGCTACGAGCAGTACTTC. It yields the protein CASSETWLAGYEQYF.

As regards this clone: This sequence is one base from a far larger clone and is likely a read error. This sequence joins TRBV28 and TRBJ1-3; D not certain. The germline V gene has CDR1 MDHEN and CDR2 SYDVKM. The CDR3 has 12 residues. V dropped 8 bases and J dropped 0 bases, with 5 bases sitting between them. The CDR3 loop reads CASGDSGNTIYF. The CDR3 coding sequence is TGTGCCAGCGGCGACTCTGGAAACACCATATATTTT.